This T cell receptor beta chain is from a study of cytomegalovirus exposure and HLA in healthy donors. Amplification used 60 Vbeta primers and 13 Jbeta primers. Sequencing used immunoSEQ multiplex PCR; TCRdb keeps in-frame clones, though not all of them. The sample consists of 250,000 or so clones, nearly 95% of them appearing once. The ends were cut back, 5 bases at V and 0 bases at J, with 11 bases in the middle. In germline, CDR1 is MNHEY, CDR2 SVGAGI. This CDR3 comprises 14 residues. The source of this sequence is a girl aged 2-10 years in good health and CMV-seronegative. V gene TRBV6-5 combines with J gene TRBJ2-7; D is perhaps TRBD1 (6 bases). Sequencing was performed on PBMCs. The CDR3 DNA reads TGTGCCAGCAGTCAGTCGACAGGCTCCTACGAGCAGTACTTC. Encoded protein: CASSQSTGSYEQYF.